The 6 T cell receptor beta chains given below trace back to one sample, sequenced in a study of CD8+ T cells in alopecia areata listed by TCRdb under 2018. Receptors were amplified or captured by the immunoSEQ multiplex PCR assay. To provide template for TCR sequencing, every sample had RNA extracted and reverse transcribed into cDNA. TCRdb mirrors the immuneACCESS table, restricted to in-frame sequences. Some clones are absent from its copies; in checked studies, under half trace to an unresolved V gene, and the reason for the others is unknown. The sample table lists about 160,000 clones, roughly 48% of them with a count of one. The ten largest clones take up 6% to 7% of the sample. Sample: CD4+ T cells sorted from blood. The receptors come from a human donor with alopecia areata.

The chain employs TRBV6-5 and TRBJ1-1; tentatively, D is TRBD1 (5 bases). Germline CDR1 MNHEY, CDR2 SVGAGI. The CDR3 is 14 amino acids. Trimming removed 5 bases at V and 0 bases at J, with 10 bases between. The CDR3 here is CASSQGRMNTEAFF. The CDR3 DNA reads TGTGCCAGCAGTCAGGGACGTATGAACACTGAAGCTTTCTTT.

The rearrangement links TRBV18 to TRBJ2-7; the match to TRBD1 covers 8 bases. The germline V gene encodes CDR1 KGHSH and CDR2 LQKENI. The CDR3 totals 15 residues. After removal of 8 bases from V and 0 bases from J, the junction contained 9 bases not matched to a gene. The CDR3 nucleotides read TGTGCCAGCAGAGCCGGGACAGGCATCTCCTACGAGCAGTACTTC. Protein sequence: CASRAGTGISYEQYF.

This chain links TRBV29-1 with TRBJ2-2, with D possibly TRBD2 on 5 matching bases. The CDR3 runs 13 residues. V was pared by 7 bases and J by 5 bases, with 14 bases between. Germline V gives CDR1 SQVTM, CDR2 ANQGSEA. The CDR3 nucleotides are TGCAGCGGCGAACTGGGAGATACCGGGGAGCTGTTTTTT. Residues: CSGELGDTGELFF.

This rearrangement joins TRBV5-6 to TRBJ1-1; D remains unclear. CDR1 is SGHDT and CDR2 is YYEEEE in the germline V gene. Trimming removed 0 bases at V and 1 base at J, with 4 bases between. The CDR3 sequence is 13 residues long. The CDR3 region is CASSLDENTEAFF. CDR3 bases: TGTGCCAGCAGCTTGGACGAGAACACTGAAGCTTTCTTT.

The rearrangement uses TRBV29-1 and TRBJ2-5; D may be TRBD1 or TRBD2 (5 bases each). The V gene's germline CDR1 is SQVTM and CDR2 ANQGSEA. Between the trimmed V and J ends, which lost 4 bases and 7 bases, there was a span of 16 bases. The CDR3 runs 13 residues. The CDR3 DNA reads TGCAGCGTTGTGACGGGACCGAGCATGACCCAGTACTTC. Protein product: CSVVTGPSMTQYF.

The J gene is TRBJ2-7, the V gene TRBV28; a weak D match, TRBD1 (7 bases). Per germline, CDR1 MDHEN and CDR2 SYDVKM. V was pared by 5 bases and J by 10 bases, with 21 bases between. CDR3 length: 14 amino acids. The CDR3 sequence: CASSPTADRDLQYF. The CDR3 DNA follows: TGTGCCAGCAGTCCGACGGCAGACAGGGACTTACAGTACTTC.